Each of the 26 T cell receptor beta chains below was sequenced from the same sample in a study of cytomegalovirus exposure and HLA in healthy donors. Researchers ran the PCR with 60 Vbeta and 13 Jbeta primers. Libraries were prepared by immunoSEQ multiplex PCR; TCRdb keeps only in-frame clonotypes and omits some of them. The sample records 130,000 to 150,000 clones, 78% being singletons. What was sequenced was PBMCs. Source of these receptors: a male donor in good health and CMV-seronegative.

V gene TRBV14 combines with J gene TRBJ1-6, with 11 bases aligning to TRBD1. The V and J ends lost 8 bases and 0 bases, in that order; junction bases with no gene match: 9. In germline, CDR1 is SGHDN, CDR2 FVKESK. The CDR3 has 18 amino acids. The CDR3 here is CASRSGTGGSSYNSPLHF. Here the CDR3 DNA reads TGTGCCAGCCGCTCCGGGACAGGGGGAAGCTCCTATAATTCACCCCTCCACTTT.

The rearrangement uses TRBV7-9 and TRBJ1-2, with D possibly TRBD1 on 5 matching bases. CDR3 length: 15 amino acids. V gave up 1 base and J gave up 4 bases, with 13 bases separating them. Germline V gene data show CDR1 as SEHNR and CDR2 as FQNEAQ (reference sequence). The CDR3 bases are TGTGCCAGCAGCTTAGTCGGGGGGACTAGCTATGGCTACACCTTC. This encodes CASSLVGGTSYGYTF.

V is TRBV27 and J is TRBJ2-7, with 7 bases aligning to TRBD1. Germline values: CDR1 MNHEY, CDR2 SMNVEV (reference sequence). CDR3 length: 11 amino acids. DNA for the CDR3: TGTCCACCGGACAGGCCCTACGAGCAGTACTTC. Translated: CPPDRPYEQYF.

This sequence joins TRBV19 and TRBJ2-7; the D is unclear. Germline V gives CDR1 LNHDA, CDR2 SQIVND (reference sequence). The CDR3 runs 9 residues. V lost 4 bases and J lost 9, with 4 bases in between. CDR3 sequence reads: CASSTRQYF. CDR3 bases: TGTGCCAGTAGTACTCGGCAGTACTTC.

The V gene is TRBV5-1, the J gene TRBJ2-5; the D is unclear. The CDR3 runs 15 residues. Between the trimmed V and J ends, which lost 4 bases and 2 bases, there was a span of 15 bases. Germline V gives CDR1 SGHRS, CDR2 YFSETQ. The CDR3 sequence is CASSARLVQQETQYF. CDR3 bases: TGCGCCAGCAGCGCGCGCCTCGTCCAACAAGAGACCCAGTACTTC.

This clone occurred once. The chain couples TRBV19 to TRBJ1-5; the D is unclear. The ends were cut back, 0 bases at V and 12 bases at J, with 12 bases in the middle. The CDR3 runs to 13 residues. Germline lookup yields CDR1 LNHDA and CDR2 SQIVND (reference sequence). The chain's CDR3 is CASSIDPGGFQHF. The CDR3 DNA reads as TGTGCCAGTAGTATAGACCCTGGAGGGTTCCAGCATTTT.

The J gene is TRBJ2-1, the V gene TRBV4-3; 7 bases match TRBD1. Germline V gene sequence: CDR1 LGHNA, CDR2 YSLEER. The length of the CDR3 is 15 residues. V trimming: 0 bases; J trimming: 9 bases; junction bases outside the gene matches: 8. CDR3 amino acids: CASSQDYRGWGEQFF. The CDR3 region has the DNA TGCGCCAGCAGCCAAGATTACAGGGGATGGGGTGAGCAGTTCTTC.

V usage is TRBV9 and J usage is TRBJ2-2, with D possibly being TRBD2 (5 bases). The CDR3 sequence is 16 residues long. Trimming shortened V by 0 bases and J by 3 bases, and 12 bases separated the two germline ends. CDR1 is SGDLS and CDR2 is YYNGEE in the germline V gene. CDR3 in DNA: TGTGCCAGCAGCGTAGTCGGGGATCGTTACACCGGGGAGCTGTTTTTT. This gives the protein CASSVVGDRYTGELFF.

The chain uses TRBV4-1 and TRBJ2-3; 10 bases match TRBD2. The CDR3 extends over 17 amino acids. Germline-derived CDR1 and CDR2 are MGHRA and YSYEKL. The ends lost 3 bases at V and 4 bases at J; junction bases unmatched: 10. In DNA form, the CDR3 reads TGCGCCAGCAGCCAGTCTTCTAGCGGGAGTCCCCCAGATACGCAGTATTTT. This codes for CASSQSSSGSPPDTQYF.

The genes are TRBV6-5 and TRBJ1-4; perhaps TRBD1 as D (5 bases). V was clipped by 5 bases and J by 5 bases, with 12 bases between them. The CDR3 has 14 amino acids. Germline lookup yields CDR1 MNHEY and CDR2 SVGAGI. Here the CDR3 reads CASSRGMGNEKLFF. CDR3 nucleotide sequence: TGTGCCAGCAGTCGGGGGATGGGGAATGAAAAACTGTTTTTT.

This clone has only one observation. The chain's CDR3 is CASSQDGLANSYNEQFF. CDR3 coding DNA: TGTGCCAGCAGCCAAGATGGCCTAGCAAACTCCTACAATGAGCAGTTCTTC. The chain combines TRBV4-2 with TRBJ2-1, with D perhaps TRBD2 (5 bases). This CDR3 is 17 amino acids long. V shed 0 bases and J shed 0 bases, with 12 bases lying between them. The germline CDR1 and CDR2 sequences are LGHNA and YNFKEQ.

This clone has only a few counts. The CDR3 nucleotides are TGCAGCGTCCCAAGGGCGGGGACCCCATACAATGAGCAGTTCTTC. The encoded protein is CSVPRAGTPYNEQFF. This chain connects TRBV29-1 to TRBJ2-1; the D gene is possibly TRBD2 (6 bases). This CDR3 is 15 amino acids long. V lost 6 bases and J lost 4, with 19 bases in between. The germline gives CDR1 SQVTM, CDR2 ANQGSEA.

The chain has TRBV19 and TRBJ2-7; 8 nucleotides agree with TRBD2. Germline V gene data show CDR1 as LNHDA and CDR2 as SQIVND (reference sequence). This CDR3 has 13 amino acids. Unmatched junction bases numbered 6, after V lost 7 bases and J lost 4 bases. CDR3 sequence: CASTKTGGYEQYF. DNA of the CDR3: TGTGCCAGTACCAAAACGGGGGGGTACGAGCAGTACTTC.

V and J are TRBV19 and TRBJ2-5; 9 bases align to TRBD1. The trim removed 4 bases at V and 3 bases at J, leaving 3 bases unmatched. Per the germline V gene, CDR1 is LNHDA and CDR2 is SQIVND (reference sequence). The CDR3 covers 14 residues. This CDR3 reads CASSTRDREETQYF. The CDR3 DNA sequence: TGTGCCAGTAGTACCCGGGACAGGGAAGAGACCCAGTACTTC.

The chain couples TRBV2 to TRBJ2-3; a weak D match, TRBD1 (5 bases). The V gene's germline CDR1 is SNHLY and CDR2 FYNNEI. This CDR3 is 14 amino acids long. Trimming shortened V by 5 bases and J by 4 bases, and 13 bases separated the two germline ends. This chain's CDR3 is CASSLGPRPDTQYF. In DNA, the CDR3 is TGTGCCAGCAGTTTGGGGCCTAGGCCAGATACGCAGTATTTT.

The genes are TRBV10-3 and TRBJ1-1; unclear D gene. Germline-derived CDR1 and CDR2 are ENHRY and SYGVKD. CDR3 size: 13 residues. With 6 bases removed from V and 1 base from J, the gap between germline ends came to 9 bases. CDR3 sequence reads: CAIRYTENTEAFF. As DNA, the CDR3 is TGTGCCATCAGATACACAGAGAACACTGAAGCTTTCTTT.

CDR3 sequence (DNA): TGTGCCAGCAGTGAAGGGACATTGATCGCAGATACGCAGTATTTT. Translating it yields CASSEGTLIADTQYF. V and J are TRBV2 and TRBJ2-3; TRBD1 is a possible D gene (5 bases). V was pared by 1 base and J by 4 bases, with 12 bases between. The CDR3 has 15 amino acids. Per germline, CDR1 SNHLY and CDR2 FYNNEI.

On this clone: The sample carries other DNA sequences with the same CDR3. The rearrangement links TRBV5-4 to TRBJ2-3, with D hard to call. V was pared by 1 base and J by 3 bases, with 3 bases between. The CDR3 is 12 residues long. Germline CDR1 SGHNT, CDR2 YYREEE (reference sequence). CDR3 in DNA: TGTGCCAGCAGCTTGTCTACAGATACGCAGTATTTT. Protein product: CASSLSTDTQYF.

There are a few counts of this clone. The chain is built from TRBV5-3 and TRBJ1-4; TRBD1 agrees at 7 bases. TRBV5-3 is known as an ORF, though its function is uncertain. The CDR3 covers 16 residues. V shed 1 base, J shed 5 bases, and the junction held 8 bases outside the gene matches. The CDR3 region is CARSLTPGTENEKLFF. The CDR3 DNA sequence: TGTGCCAGAAGCTTGACCCCCGGGACAGAGAATGAAAAACTGTTTTTT.

This chain links TRBV7-2 with TRBJ1-5; possible D gene TRBD1, 6 bases. V lost 5 bases and J 5 bases, leaving 10 bases between the germline ends. In germline, CDR1 is SGHTA, CDR2 FQGNSA. This CDR3 is built from 13 residues. Written as DNA, the CDR3 is TGTGCCAGCAGCCTTTACAGGGATCAGCCCCAGCATTTT. Translated: CASSLYRDQPQHF.

CDR3 loop: CATLKDREETQYF. CDR3 nucleotides: TGTGCCACTCTTAAGGACAGGGAAGAGACCCAGTACTTC. The chain employs TRBV6-1 and TRBJ2-5; TRBD1 agrees at 8 bases. Trimming removed 10 bases from V and 3 bases from J; junction bases left unmatched: 7. Germline V CDR1 and CDR2: MNHNS, SASEGT. The length of the CDR3 is 13 residues.

This clone was recorded once. The chain combines TRBV11-2 with TRBJ2-5, with 8 positions matching TRBD2. The CDR3 runs 15 residues. The V and J ends lost 1 base and 5 bases, in that order; junction bases with no gene match: 6. The germline V gene has CDR1 SGHAT and CDR2 FQNNGV. CDR3 sequence reads: CASSLVGTREETQYF. For the CDR3, the DNA is TGTGCCAGCAGCTTAGTTGGGACTAGGGAGGAGACCCAGTACTTC.

The chain uses TRBV7-2 and TRBJ1-2, with D perhaps matching TRBD1 (5 bases). Germline V CDR1 and CDR2: SGHTA, FQGNSA. The V and J ends lost 6 bases and 0 bases respectively, with 14 bases between them. This CDR3 has 15 residues. The CDR3 sequence is CASRQTGRANYGYTF. CDR3 sequence (DNA): TGTGCCAGCAGGCAAACAGGAAGAGCTAACTATGGCTACACCTTC.

Here the CDR3 reads CASSRGEGPLGWPQHF. The CDR3 bases are TGCGCCAGCAGCCGCGGGGAGGGGCCACTGGGTTGGCCCCAGCATTTT. The V call is TRBV4-1, the J call TRBJ1-5, with D possibly TRBD1 on 5 matching bases. The CDR3 loop spans 16 amino acids. Germline assignment: CDR1 MGHRA and CDR2 YSYEKL. V shed 4 bases and J shed 9 bases, with 22 bases lying between them.

This clone occurred a few times. The J gene is TRBJ2-7, the V gene TRBV10-3; D is perhaps TRBD2 (7 bases). CDR1 ENHRY and CDR2 SYGVKD come from the germline V gene. The CDR3 spans 13 residues. The ends were cut back, 8 bases at V and 4 bases at J, with 15 bases in the middle. This CDR3 is CAILPGGEYEQYF. The CDR3, as DNA: TGTGCCATCTTACCGGGGGGCGAATACGAGCAGTACTTC.

The genes are TRBV5-1 and TRBJ2-3; 8 bases agree with TRBD2. CDR1 is SGHRS and CDR2 is YFSETQ in the germline V gene. The J segment lost 1 base and the V segment lost 4 bases, leaving 8 bases of the junction unmatched. The CDR3 consists of 16 residues. CDR3 loop: CASSLGGGFGTDTQYF. Written as DNA, the CDR3 is TGCGCCAGCAGCCTGGGCGGGGGGTTTGGCACAGATACGCAGTATTTT.